Listed here are 27 T cell receptor beta chains from one sample, sequenced in a study of blood T cell repertoires in COVID-19. Assay used: immunoSEQ multiplex PCR; TCRdb lists only in-frame clones, some missing. The data show approximately 240,000 clones, about 80% seen once. Source material: PBMCs or T cells enriched from blood (not recorded which). The receptors were sampled from a woman aged 40 to 50 with acute COVID-19.

This clone is a singleton in its sample. For the CDR3, the DNA is TGTGCCAGCAGCTTAGCCCGACTAGCAGCCTCCTACAATGAGCAGTTCTTC. This translates into CASSLARLAASYNEQFF. V usage is TRBV11-2 and J usage is TRBJ2-1, with 7 bases lining up with TRBD2. The CDR3 is made up of 17 amino acids. V trimming: 1 base; J trimming: 0 bases; junction bases outside the gene matches: 6. CDR1 SGHAT and CDR2 FQNNGV come from the germline V gene.

V gene TRBV28 combines with J gene TRBJ2-3, with TRBD2 identical over 9 bases. CDR1 and CDR2 (germline): MDHEN, SYDVKM. The CDR3 consists of 16 residues. V was clipped by 5 bases and J by 0 bases; unmatched bases: 6. CDR3 in amino acids: CASSPIAGESTDTQYF. The CDR3, as DNA: TGTGCCAGCAGTCCAATAGCGGGGGAAAGCACAGATACGCAGTATTTT.

The genes are TRBV5-6 and TRBJ2-3; the D is unclear. Per germline, CDR1 SGHDT and CDR2 YYEEEE. V gave up 0 bases and J gave up 1 base, with 6 bases separating them. The length of the CDR3 is 14 residues. DNA of the CDR3: TGTGCCAGCAGCTTGGTCGTCGGCACAGATACGCAGTATTTT. Translating it yields CASSLVVGTDTQYF.

The chain is built from TRBV5-1 and TRBJ2-5; the D gene is possibly TRBD2 (6 bases). In germline, CDR1 is SGHRS, CDR2 YFSETQ. The CDR3 contains 14 residues. Trimming took off 0 bases at V and 4 bases at J, with 10 bases between the two ends. The CDR3 region is CASSLVGRTETQYF. DNA for the CDR3: TGCGCCAGCAGCTTGGTCGGGAGAACAGAGACCCAGTACTTC. The variable domain in full, completed from reference TRBV5-1 and TRBJ2-5, reads KAGVTQTPRYLIKTRGQQVTLSCSPISGHRSVSWYQQTPGQGLQFLFEYFSETQRNKGNFPGRFSGRQFSNSRSEMNVSTLELGDSALYLCASSLVGRTETQYFGPGTRLLVL.

The chain employs TRBV28 and TRBJ1-5; possible D gene TRBD1, 6 bases. Germline CDR1 MDHEN, CDR2 SYDVKM. The CDR3 sequence is 14 residues long. V lost 6 bases to trimming and J lost 1 base, with 10 bases between them. This CDR3 is CASSQGTSNQPQHF. The CDR3 region has the DNA TGTGCCAGCAGCCAGGGGACGAGCAATCAGCCCCAGCATTTT.

This clone appeared once. This chain's CDR3 is CASSSDPGYNEKLFF. CDR3 bases: TGTGCCAGCAGCTCCGATCCGGGGTATAATGAAAAACTGTTTTTT. The chain combines TRBV7-2 with TRBJ1-4, with unresolved D. Germline V gives CDR1 SGHTA, CDR2 FQGNSA. V was clipped by 4 bases and J by 4 bases, with 13 bases between them. The CDR3 is made up of 15 amino acids.

V and J are TRBV6-5 and TRBJ1-2; D not resolved. This CDR3 has 11 residues. Germline values: CDR1 MNHEY, CDR2 SVGAGI. Deletions cut 4 bases from V and 3 bases from J, with 3 bases between. CDR3 residues: CASSSYYGYTF. CDR3 nucleotide sequence: TGTGCCAGCAGTTCCTACTATGGCTACACCTTC.

This chain uses TRBV5-1 with TRBJ1-6, with D perhaps matching TRBD1 (6 bases). V was cut by 3 bases and J by 5 bases, with 15 bases left in between. The germline gives CDR1 SGHRS, CDR2 YFSETQ. The CDR3 is 16 amino acids. The CDR3 DNA is TGCGCCAGCAGCTCAAACGCGGGGGGGCATAATTCACCCCTCCACTTT. The encoded protein is CASSSNAGGHNSPLHF.

The J gene is TRBJ2-7, the V gene TRBV30; D is perhaps TRBD1 (6 bases). The CDR3 loop spans 13 amino acids. Trimming stripped 0 bases from V and 7 bases from J, with 13 bases between. The germline V gene has CDR1 GTSNPN and CDR2 SVGIG (reference sequence). The CDR3 loop reads CAWSVPGAREQYF. Here the CDR3 DNA reads TGTGCCTGGAGTGTACCAGGGGCGCGGGAGCAGTACTTC.

The chain couples TRBV4-3 to TRBJ1-4; TRBD1 agrees at 7 bases. This CDR3 spans 15 amino acids. Germline assignment: CDR1 LGHNA and CDR2 YSLEER. The junction had 8 bases not matched to a gene; V was cut back by 2 bases and J by 8 bases. CDR3 bases: TGCGCCAGCAGCCAATCAGACAGGGATAGGGAAAAACTGTTTTTT. It is translated as CASSQSDRDREKLFF.

The chain couples TRBV28 to TRBJ1-1; D is undetermined. This CDR3 comprises 14 residues. Germline CDR1 and CDR2: MDHEN and SYDVKM. V dropped 2 bases and J dropped 1 base, with 8 bases sitting between them. The CDR3 DNA sequence: TGTGCCAGCAGTTTAACCACATCGAACACTGAAGCTTTCTTT. Translated: CASSLTTSNTEAFF.

This clone occurred once. The chain recombines TRBV28 with TRBJ1-1, with unresolved D. The CDR3 is 13 amino acids. From germline, CDR1 is MDHEN and CDR2 SYDVKM. Trimming cost V 8 bases and J 0 bases, with 10 bases left between them. The CDR3 spells CASSGWMNTEAFF. The CDR3 DNA reads as TGTGCCAGCTCGGGGTGGATGAACACTGAAGCTTTCTTT.

This rearrangement joins TRBV10-1 to TRBJ1-3; D possibly corresponds to TRBD1 (5 bases). This CDR3 region has 15 residues. Germline CDR1 reads WNHNN; CDR2 reads SYGVQD (reference sequence). V was cut by 7 bases and J by 4 bases, with 17 bases left in between. In DNA form, the CDR3 reads TGCGCCAGCACCCCCCGGGGGGGAGGAGGAAACACCATATATTTT. Its translation is CASTPRGGGGNTIYF.

This chain links TRBV3-1 (or the pseudogene TRBV3-2) with TRBJ2-2; 10 bases match TRBD2. V lost 7 bases to trimming and J lost 4 bases; unmatched junction nucleotides: 15. Per germline, CDR1 LGHDT and CDR2 YNNKEL (reference sequence). The CDR3 runs to 18 residues. CDR3 in DNA: TGTGCCAGCACCAAAGGGTGGGTAGCGGGAGGAGTCACCGGGGAGCTGTTTTTT. Translated, it gives CASTKGWVAGGVTGELFF.

The chain carries TRBV27 and TRBJ1-4, with a weak D call TRBD1 (6 bases). The V end lost 3 bases, the J end lost 4 bases, and 15 bases lay between the germline ends. The CDR3 spans 16 residues. Germline V lookup: CDR1 MNHEY, CDR2 SMNVEV (reference sequence). CDR3: CASSFFGGGVNEKLFF. The CDR3 DNA reads as TGTGCCAGCAGTTTCTTCGGAGGGGGGGTTAATGAAAAACTGTTTTTT.

The CDR3 DNA follows: TGCAGCGTTGAGGAATACGCCTGGGACAGGGGGCAGAACACCATATATTTT. This codes for CSVEEYAWDRGQNTIYF. The chain joins TRBV29-1 to TRBJ1-3; TRBD1 aligns across 12 bases. V trimming: 3 bases; J trimming: 7 bases; junction bases outside the gene matches: 13. The CDR3 totals 17 residues. Germline CDR1 is SQVTM and CDR2 is ANQGSEA.

The chain carries TRBV7-9 and TRBJ2-1; possibly TRBD2 for D (6 bases). Germline V gives CDR1 SEHNR, CDR2 FQNEAQ (reference sequence). Trimming pared 5 bases from V and 6 bases from J, leaving 14 bases between. CDR3 size: 14 residues. As DNA, the CDR3 is TGTGCCAGCAGCCCCCGGGACTTAACCAATGAGCAGTTCTTC. It translates to CASSPRDLTNEQFF.

This clone was counted a few times. The chain links TRBV6-5 to TRBJ1-5; no clear D. Per germline, CDR1 MNHEY and CDR2 SVGAGI. This CDR3 region has 13 residues. Trimming shortened V by 6 bases and J by 9 bases, and 15 bases separated the two germline ends. Written as DNA, the CDR3 is TGTGCCAGCAGAGGCAGGATGGGTGGGCCCCAGCATTTT. Its protein is CASRGRMGGPQHF.

The V and J genes are TRBV15 and TRBJ1-2; the D is unclear. The CDR3 is 16 amino acids. Germline assignment: CDR1 LNHNV and CDR2 YYDKDF (reference sequence). V gave up 2 bases and J gave up 8 bases, with 21 bases separating them. In DNA, the CDR3 is TGTGCCACCAGCAGACTAGAGTTCCGGGTCCCCTCCGGCTACACCTTC. Encoded protein: CATSRLEFRVPSGYTF.

The chain employs TRBV25-1 and TRBJ2-5; D uncertain. In germline, CDR1 is MGHDK, CDR2 SYGVNS. V was cut by 1 base and J by 4 bases, with 7 bases left in between. This CDR3 comprises 13 residues. This chain's CDR3 is CASSESPLETQYF. For the CDR3, the DNA is TGTGCCAGCAGTGAATCTCCCCTAGAGACCCAGTACTTC.

The chain has TRBV6-2 or TRBV6-3 and TRBJ2-7, with 10 bases identical to TRBD1. CDR1 is MNHEY, CDR2 SVGEGT, per germline. The V gene end was trimmed by 5 bases and the J gene end by 6 bases; junction bases not matched to a gene: 7. The CDR3 extends over 14 amino acids. CDR3 sequence reads: CASSLRDRGGEQYF. DNA for the CDR3: TGTGCCAGCAGTCTCCGGGACAGGGGAGGCGAGCAGTACTTC.

This clone showed up many times. The chain uses TRBV5-4 and TRBJ2-5; D is possibly TRBD2 (5 bases). The V end lost 1 base, the J end lost 1 base, and 8 bases lay between the germline ends. The CDR3 is 14 amino acids. CDR1 and CDR2 (germline): SGHNT, YYREEE (reference sequence). CDR3 protein: CASSLLDSQETQYF. Written as DNA, the CDR3 is TGTGCCAGCAGCTTGCTGGACTCCCAAGAGACCCAGTACTTC.

This clone is a singleton in its sample. CDR3 loop: CASKSEGSGYEQYF. The CDR3 region has the DNA TGTGCCAGCAAATCTGAAGGTTCGGGCTACGAGCAGTACTTC. The chain has TRBV2 and TRBJ2-7; D not resolved. From germline, CDR1 is SNHLY and CDR2 FYNNEI. The CDR3 runs to 14 residues. V was trimmed by 7 bases and J by 3 bases, leaving 16 bases between them. The whole variable domain, filled in from reference TRBV2 and TRBJ2-7, reads EPEVTQTPSHQVTQMGQEVILRCVPISNHLYFYWYRQILGQKVEFLVSFYNNEISEKSEIFDDQFSVERPDGSNFTLKIRSTKLEDSAMYFCASKSEGSGYEQYFGPGTRLTVT.

The chain joins TRBV2 to TRBJ1-3, with 7 positions matching TRBD1. J was trimmed by 2 bases and V by 4 bases; bases with no gene match: 2. Germline values: CDR1 SNHLY, CDR2 FYNNEI. The CDR3 spans 14 residues. CDR3 amino acids: CASSGQGAGNTIYF. CDR3 DNA: TGTGCCAGCAGTGGACAGGGAGCTGGAAACACCATATATTTT. Complete variable domain (other parts from reference TRBV2 and TRBJ1-3): EPEVTQTPSHQVTQMGQEVILRCVPISNHLYFYWYRQILGQKVEFLVSFYNNEISEKSEIFDDQFSVERPDGSNFTLKIRSTKLEDSAMYFCASSGQGAGNTIYFGEGSWLTVV.

This chain joins TRBV13 and TRBJ1-2; TRBD1 matches 8 bases. V lost 3 bases, J lost 3 bases, and 9 bases stayed unmatched. Looked up from germline, CDR1 is PRHDT and CDR2 is FYEKMQ (reference sequence). The CDR3 runs to 16 residues. CDR3 DNA sequence: TGTGCCAGCAGCTTTGGGGCCCAGGGGGCCGACTATGGCTACACCTTC. This encodes CASSFGAQGADYGYTF.

The genes are TRBV28 and TRBJ1-1; possible D gene TRBD1, 6 bases. V was pared by 9 bases and J by 5 bases, with 16 bases between. The CDR3 extends over 13 amino acids. The germline V gene has CDR1 MDHEN and CDR2 SYDVKM. The CDR3 sequence: CASSTGGGTEAFF. CDR3 nucleotides: TGTGCCAGTTCGACAGGAGGAGGAACTGAAGCTTTCTTT. Complete variable domain (other parts from reference TRBV28 and TRBJ1-1): DVKVTQSSRYLVKRTGEKVFLECVQDMDHENMFWYRQDPGLGLRLIYFSYDVKMKEKGDIPEGYSVSREKKERFSLILESASTNQTSMYLCASSTGGGTEAFFGQGTRLTVV.

The chain couples TRBV28 to TRBJ1-2; perhaps TRBD1 as D (6 bases). The germline V gene encodes CDR1 MDHEN and CDR2 SYDVKM. The CDR3 is 14 residues long. V dropped 6 bases and J dropped 5 bases, with 16 bases sitting between them. CDR3 residues: CASSLNRVPYGYTF. The DNA for the CDR3 is TGTGCCAGCAGCCTTAACAGGGTACCATATGGCTACACCTTC.